Sequencing of this T cell receptor beta chain was carried out in a study of T cells in Graves' hyperthyroidism and ophthalmopathy. On the study more broadly: Blood was drawn when the patient was first diagnosed and still untreated.

Graves' hyperthyroidism is called stable when ophthalmopathy does not progress within 18 months. Trimming cost V 8 bases and J 4 bases; bases outside gene matches: 8. The CDR3 sequence is 15 residues long. Germline V CDR1 and CDR2: MDHEN, SYDVKM. Regarding the study as a whole: Clonotypes that were expanded in thyroid above 0.001 mostly appeared in blood too. Ophthalmopathy got predicted by the model a median approximately 6 months before its onset.

Amplified TCR beta CDR3 regions came from RNA transcripts. TCR CDR3 regions were first amplified by RT-PCR with HTBI primers. TCRdb reprocessed the multiplex PCR reads via MiXCR and lists one record per CDR3 protein. The sample carries some 690,000 distinct CDR3 sequences, around a sixth recorded once. This clonotype was observed a handful of times. No antigen is known for it. The receptor comes from a man between 45 and 60 years old with Graves' hyperthyroidism. The genes are TRBV28 and TRBJ2-1; TRBD1 matches 10 bases. The sequenced material came from blood. CDR3 in DNA: TGTGCCAGCGACTTAAGGACAGGGGGGTACAATGAGCAGTTCTTC. Translating it yields CASDLRTGGYNEQFF.